This T cell receptor beta chain emerged from a study of PD-L1 blockade in urothelial cancer. Study at large: The researchers analyzed blood 3 weeks (second dose) and 6 weeks after treatment start. T cell content in blood samples showed a median of approximately 140,000.

This clone was counted a single time. Assay used: immunoSEQ multiplex PCR; TCRdb lists only in-frame clones, some missing. The table has tens of thousands of clones, around 91% seen once. The time point here: pretreatment peripheral blood. The germline V gene encodes CDR1 GTSNPN and CDR2 SVGIG (reference sequence). The CDR3 covers 15 residues. V was clipped by 3 bases and J by 0 bases, with 14 bases between them. The receptor was isolated from a man in his 60s with urothelial cancer. The sequencing here drew on PBMCs, taken around atezolizumab (anti-PD-L1) treatment. The rearrangement uses TRBV30 and TRBJ2-5; D possibly corresponds to TRBD1 (5 bases). The CDR3 loop reads CAWRSTRGYQETQYF. CDR3 nucleotide sequence: TGTGCCTGGAGGTCGACAAGGGGATACCAAGAGACCCAGTACTTC.